The clone carrying this TCR beta chain was seen ten or more times. Its antigen remains unknown. This sample is drawn from a study of human T cells and chemical hapten exposure. The overall study: The study enrolled mostly female patients with alopecia areata, totalis or universalis.

Time point denoted: patch test 1, 2 weeks after DPC sensitization. Documented treatment: therapeutic diphenylcyclopropenone sensitization with weekly scalp DPC. MiXCR was run by TCRdb on the RACE reads, yielding one entry per CDR3 protein. Of more than 55,000 distinct CDR3 sequences detected, approximately 9.8% appear once; the ten largest clones hold approximately 3%. The CDR3 sequence is 14 residues long. V was cut by 4 bases and J by 1 base, with 10 bases left in between. CDR1 is SEHNR, CDR2 FQNEAQ, per germline (reference sequence). Study-level points and caveats: Versus controls, significantly more large CDR3 similarity clusters arose from expanded TCRs. With regard to DPC sensitization, TCRs above 1 in 1000 frequency did not change. Higher patch test scores went with higher counts of PT1 expanded TCRs.

The sequence was collected from a woman aged 40 to 55 with alopecia areata. Some clones in this sample may be carry-over from other donors' samples. The chain couples TRBV7-9 to TRBJ1-1; D not resolved. Sequencing used whole blood, obtained in connection with sensitization to the hapten diphenylcyclopropenone (DPC). The CDR3 DNA is TGTGCCAGCAGCTCAAGATACACGAACACTGAAGCTTTCTTT. It is translated as CASSSRYTNTEAFF.